The 22 T cell receptor beta chains below all came from one sample that was sequenced in a study of CD8 T cells in ankylosing spondylitis. General observations from the study: What appeared characteristic of ankylosing spondylitis blood was a TCR beta motif of several highly homologous variants.

TCRdb redid the calling of the 5' RACE reads with MiXCR, one entry per CDR3 protein. This table holds hundreds of thousands of distinct CDR3 sequences, roughly 26% found once. Antigens for these TCRs are unknown. Source material: blood, either unsorted or a sorted T cell fraction (not recorded which). Source of these receptors: a male donor with ankylosing spondylitis.

This chain connects TRBV30 to TRBJ2-1; TRBD2 matches at 7 bases. The V gene's germline CDR1 is GTSNPN and CDR2 SVGIG (reference sequence). This CDR3 is 14 amino acids long. V dropped 6 bases and J dropped 8; count of bases not matched to a gene: 13. Here the CDR3 DNA reads TGTGCCTGTATTAGGCAGGGAGGGCCCGATGAGCAGTTCTTC. Translating gives CACIRQGGPDEQFF. Full variable domain (outside the CDR3, taken from reference TRBV30 and TRBJ2-1): SQTIHQWPATLVQPVGSPLSLECTVEGTSNPNLYWYRQAAGRGLQLLFYSVGIGQISSEVPQNLSASRPQDRQFILSSKKLLLSDSGFYLCACIRQGGPDEQFFGPGTRLTVL.

This clonotype was seen a handful of times. The V gene is TRBV3-1, the J gene TRBJ1-2; D possibly corresponds to TRBD1 (6 bases). V lost 5 bases and J 2 bases, leaving 15 bases between the germline ends. Germline assignment: CDR1 LGHDT and CDR2 YNNKEL (reference sequence). The CDR3 consists of 15 residues. DNA for the CDR3: TGTGCCAGCAGCTTTCACAGGGACGCCAACTATGGCTACACCTTC. Its translation: CASSFHRDANYGYTF.

This chain connects TRBV3-1 to TRBJ1-1; TRBD1 might be the D (6 bases). The germline CDR1 and CDR2 sequences are LGHDT and YNNKEL (reference sequence). Trimming cost V 2 bases and J 5 bases, with 15 bases left between them. The CDR3 length is 15 residues. For the CDR3, the DNA is TGTGCCAGCAGCCAAATACAGGGAGGATGGACTGAAGCTTTCTTT. This gives the protein CASSQIQGGWTEAFF.

This clonotype was seen more than once but under ten times. The gene calls are TRBV25-1 and TRBJ1-4; D uncertain. CDR1 and CDR2 (germline): MGHDK, SYGVNS. Deletions cut 7 bases from V and 4 bases from J, with 13 bases between. This CDR3 is built from 14 residues. Here the CDR3 DNA reads TGTGCCAGCACCGCTGCGGGCGGTAATGAAAAACTGTTTTTT. It is translated as CASTAAGGNEKLFF.

This clonotype was picked up a small number of times. V gene TRBV11-2 combines with J gene TRBJ1-6; 9 nucleotides line up with TRBD1. Germline V lookup: CDR1 SGHAT, CDR2 FQNNGV. Germline trimming cut 0 bases from V and 4 bases from J; bases unmatched to any gene: 4. The CDR3 consists of 17 residues. CDR3 DNA sequence: TGTGCCAGCAGCTTAGATGGGACAGGGCTGTATAATTCACCCCTCCACTTT. This translates into CASSLDGTGLYNSPLHF.

This clonotype was detected a few times. V gene TRBV3-1 combines with J gene TRBJ2-7; D unresolved. Germline V gene data show CDR1 as LGHDT and CDR2 as YNNKEL (reference sequence). The CDR3 has 13 amino acids. V lost 2 bases and J lost 3, with 8 bases in between. CDR3 DNA sequence: TGTGCCAGCAGCCAATACCTGAACTACGAGCAGTACTTC. It yields the protein CASSQYLNYEQYF.

The chain joins TRBV6-1 to TRBJ1-5; D is unclear. The CDR3 contains 16 residues. CDR1 is MNHNS and CDR2 is SASEGT in the germline V gene. CDR3 DNA sequence: TGTGCTTCTACGGGGTTGTCGGGATATAGCAATCAGCCCCAGCATTTT. This encodes CASTGLSGYSNQPQHF.

The chain has TRBV7-9 and TRBJ2-2; D remains ambiguous. Trimming took off 2 bases at V and 3 bases at J, with 7 bases between the two ends. The germline gives CDR1 SEHNR, CDR2 FQNEAQ (reference sequence). CDR3 length equals 14 residues. In nucleotides, the CDR3 is TGTGCCAGCAGCTTACTACCGGACACCGGGGAGCTGTTTTTT. It codes for CASSLLPDTGELFF.

The chain links TRBV7-6 to TRBJ1-5; D is unresolved. The length of the CDR3 is 14 residues. Trimming removed 6 bases at V and 4 bases at J, with 13 bases between. CDR1 and CDR2 (germline): SGHVS, FNYEAQ. CDR3 loop: CASSSGRQNQPQHF. CDR3 coding DNA: TGTGCCAGCAGTTCCGGTCGGCAGAATCAGCCCCAGCATTTT.

This clonotype was counted a few times. V and J are TRBV6-2 or TRBV6-3 and TRBJ2-1, with D unclear. Trimming pared 5 bases from V and 11 bases from J, leaving 10 bases between. The CDR3 runs to 11 residues. Germline V CDR1 and CDR2: MNHEY, SVGEGT. The CDR3 here is CASSLGWQQFF. The CDR3 DNA reads as TGTGCCAGCAGTCTAGGGTGGCAGCAGTTCTTC.

The V call is TRBV15, the J call TRBJ1-5; D is unresolved. The V gene lost 0 bases and the J gene lost 0 bases, with 6 bases spanning the gap. The CDR3 is made up of 15 amino acids. Germline assignment: CDR1 LNHNV and CDR2 YYDKDF (reference sequence). CDR3 sequence (DNA): TGTGCCACCAGCAGAGATAGATATAGCAATCAGCCCCAGCATTTT. Translation: CATSRDRYSNQPQHF.

This clonotype was observed a few times. The chain links TRBV20-1 to TRBJ2-3; D might be TRBD1 or TRBD2, each matching 6 bases. Germline V lookup: CDR1 DFQATT, CDR2 SNEGSKA (reference sequence). The CDR3 has 17 amino acids. Trimming removed 0 bases at V and 0 bases at J, with 16 bases between. The CDR3 DNA follows: TGCAGTGCTAGAGATTGGGGGGCTCTTACTAGCACAGATACGCAGTATTTT. This sequence encodes CSARDWGALTSTDTQYF.

The genes are TRBV20-1 and TRBJ2-3, with D maybe TRBD1 (5 bases). Trimming pared 5 bases from V and 6 bases from J, leaving 15 bases between. Germline loops: CDR1 DFQATT, CDR2 SNEGSKA (reference sequence). The CDR3 extends over 13 amino acids. The CDR3 region is CSAPLWGLDTQYF. As DNA, the CDR3 is TGCAGTGCTCCCCTTTGGGGCCTGGATACGCAGTATTTT.

This clonotype occurred a few times. This rearrangement joins TRBV29-1 to TRBJ2-1; tentative D call: TRBD2 (6 bases). V was pared by 3 bases and J by 2 bases, with 8 bases between. The germline gives CDR1 SQVTM, CDR2 ANQGSEA. The CDR3 has 13 residues. This CDR3 reads CSVEGEAYNEQFF. CDR3 bases: TGCAGCGTTGAGGGGGAGGCCTACAATGAGCAGTTCTTC.

This clonotype was counted between two and nine times. This chain uses TRBV5-1 with TRBJ2-2; no definite D call. The CDR3 has 16 amino acids. Per germline, CDR1 SGHRS and CDR2 YFSETQ. V was shortened by 1 base and J by 2 bases, with 12 bases between the two germline ends. The CDR3 nucleotides read TGCGCCAGCAGCTTGACGAGCCGAGTTAACACCGGGGAGCTGTTTTTT. As protein: CASSLTSRVNTGELFF.

The table lists this clonotype with a few counts. The rearrangement joins TRBV12-3 or TRBV12-4 to TRBJ1-5; TRBD1 is a possible D gene (6 bases). The length of the CDR3 is 17 residues. V shed 2 bases and J shed 2 bases, with 16 bases lying between them. CDR3 region: CASSLLGQGNGNQPQHF. The CDR3, as DNA: TGTGCCAGCAGTTTATTGGGTCAGGGGAACGGCAATCAGCCCCAGCATTTT.

This clonotype was seen a handful of times. The chain joins TRBV7-2 to TRBJ2-1; 8 nucleotides match TRBD2. Germline V gene sequence: CDR1 SGHTA, CDR2 FQGNSA. V lost 5 bases to trimming and J lost 9 bases; unmatched junction nucleotides: 15. The CDR3 sequence is 16 residues long. The CDR3 bases are TGTGCCAGCAGCGATAACGGAGGACTAGCTAGGCGTGAGCAGTTCTTC. This translates into CASSDNGGLARREQFF.

The chain joins TRBV18 to TRBJ2-7, with TRBD1 matching 7 bases. CDR3 length: 16 amino acids. J lost 3 bases, V lost 3 bases, and 11 bases had no gene match. Germline V lookup: CDR1 KGHSH, CDR2 LQKENI. Written as DNA, the CDR3 is TGTGCCAGCTCACCCGTCGGGACAGTGGGATTCTACGAGCAGTACTTC. Its translation: CASSPVGTVGFYEQYF.

The V and J genes are TRBV25-1 and TRBJ2-1; the D is unclear. Germline V gene lookup returns CDR1 MGHDK and CDR2 SYGVNS. This CDR3 has 12 amino acids. V gave up 5 bases and J gave up 11 bases, with 13 bases separating them. CDR3 sequence: CASSSSSGQQFF. The CDR3, as DNA: TGTGCCAGCAGTTCAAGTAGTGGACAGCAGTTCTTC.

A few counts support this clonotype. The chain employs TRBV7-2 and TRBJ2-7; the match to TRBD2 covers 7 bases. CDR3 size: 14 residues. The V and J ends lost 4 bases and 2 bases, in that order; junction bases with no gene match: 5. Germline V gene sequence: CDR1 SGHTA, CDR2 FQGNSA. The CDR3 sequence is CASSSGLLAYEQYF. DNA of the CDR3: TGTGCCAGCAGCTCGGGACTACTAGCCTACGAGCAGTACTTC.

This chain connects TRBV5-1 to TRBJ2-7; TRBD2 aligns across 7 bases. Losses at the gene ends were 0 bases for V and 3 bases for J; bases not matched to a gene: 6. The CDR3 spans 15 residues. Germline V CDR1 and CDR2: SGHRS, YFSETQ. CDR3 in DNA: TGCGCCAGCAGCTTGGATGCGGGAGTGCGCTACGAGCAGTACTTC. Translation: CASSLDAGVRYEQYF.

This clonotype was seen only a few times. The CDR3 DNA reads as TGTGCCAGCAGCTTAATTCCTACTAGCACAGATACGCAGTATTTT. Its translation is CASSLIPTSTDTQYF. This chain joins TRBV7-2 and TRBJ2-3; D not certain. The CDR3 extends over 15 amino acids. V gave up 2 bases and J gave up 0 bases, with 9 bases separating them. Germline CDR1 is SGHTA and CDR2 is FQGNSA.